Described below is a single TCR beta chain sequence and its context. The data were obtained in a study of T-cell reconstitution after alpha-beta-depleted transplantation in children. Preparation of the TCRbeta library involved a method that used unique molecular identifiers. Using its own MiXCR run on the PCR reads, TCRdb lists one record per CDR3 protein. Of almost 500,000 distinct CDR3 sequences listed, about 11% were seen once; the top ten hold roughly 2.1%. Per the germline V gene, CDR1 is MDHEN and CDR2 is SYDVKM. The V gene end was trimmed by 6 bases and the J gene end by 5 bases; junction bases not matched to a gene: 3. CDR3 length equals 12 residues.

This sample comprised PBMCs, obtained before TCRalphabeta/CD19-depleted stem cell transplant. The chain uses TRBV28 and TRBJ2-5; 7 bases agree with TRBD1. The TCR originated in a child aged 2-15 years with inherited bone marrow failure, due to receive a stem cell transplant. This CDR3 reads CASRQGRETQYF. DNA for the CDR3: TGTGCCAGCAGACAGGGGCGGGAGACCCAGTACTTC.